A selection of T cell receptor beta chains follows, all from one sample in a study of T cell responses to AZD1222 COVID-19 vaccine. Sequenced by immunoSEQ multiplex PCR; TCRdb stores in-frame clones only, minus some. The repertoire includes some 180,000 clones, approximately 90% of them detected once, and over 1.5% sits in the top ten. This sample comprised peripheral blood, obtained 28 days after the second AZD1222 dose. The source of these receptors is an adult who received the AZD1222 COVID-19 vaccine. Each CDR3 is given with its conserved first and last residue. D genes are given only for firm matches. Clone sizes are given selectively: once, few, many, or a class where the clone is expanded.

>TRBJ2-1|.|.|TRBV5-4
TGTGCCAGCAGCTTGCCCAGGGGAGAAAGTGAGCAGTTCTTC
CASSLPRGESEQFF
>TRBJ1-3|.|.|TRBV19
TGTGCCAGCGGACCTTGGACCAGCTCTGGAAACACCATATATTTT
CASGPWTSSGNTIYF
>TRBJ1-6|.|.|TRBV5-1
TGCGCCAGCAGCTTGGATGGGGGGATGGTAAATTCACCCCTCCACTTT
CASSLDGGMVNSPLHF
>TRBJ2-2|.|.|TRBV4-1
TGCGCCAGCAGCCAAGATCGCACTGGTACCGGGGAGCTGTTTTTT
CASSQDRTGTGELFF
>TRBJ2-7|TRBD1|.|TRBV5-1
TGCGCCAGCAGCTACCGACAGGGGGCTGGCTACGAGCAGTACTTC
CASSYRQGAGYEQYF
>TRBJ1-1|.|.|TRBV3-1/TRBV3-2
TGTGCCAGCAGCCCGCCTTACAGGGTCGGGGCTTTCTTT
CASSPPYRVGAFF
>TRBJ1-1|.|.|TRBV12-5
TGTGCTAGTGGTTTGGTAGTAAGGAACACTGAAGCTTTCTTT
CASGLVVRNTEAFF
>TRBJ2-5|.|.|TRBV24-1
TGTGCCACCAGCGACGAAGAGACCCAGTACTTC
CATSDEETQYF
>TRBJ1-2|TRBD1|.|TRBV30
TGTGCCTCCCCCGGGACAGGCGGAGCTAACTATGGCTACACCTTC
CASPGTGGANYGYTF
>TRBJ2-3|.|.|TRBV2
TGTGCCAGCACGCGCGGAACCACAGATACGCAGTATTTT
CASTRGTTDTQYF
>TRBJ2-6|.|.|TRBV30
TGTGCCCGCGGTGGTATCTCTGGGGCCAACGTCCTGACTTTC
CARGGISGANVLTF
>TRBJ2-1|.|.|TRBV9
TGTGCCAGCAGCGCTAGGGGGGAATCCTACAATGAGCAGTTCTTC
CASSARGESYNEQFF
>TRBJ1-5|.|.|TRBV2
TGTGCCAGCAGTGGTCCGGGCTGGAATCAGCCCCAGCATTTT
CASSGPGWNQPQHF
>TRBJ2-3|.|.|TRBV11-2
TGTGCCAGCAGCCCCGCGGGCTTTGGGGGCACAGATACGCAGTATTTT
CASSPAGFGGTDTQYF
>TRBJ1-2|.|.|TRBV5-5
TGTGCCAGCAGCTTGGTATCGCAGGTACCACGGGGGTATGGCTACACCTTC
CASSLVSQVPRGYGYTF
>TRBJ2-1|.|.|TRBV29-1
TGCAGCGCTGACAAGCGGACATACAATGAGCAGTTCTTC
CSADKRTYNEQFF
>TRBJ2-5|TRBD1|.|TRBV6-5
TGTGCCAGCAGAACGACAGGGCGGGAGACCCAGTACTTC
CASRTTGRETQYF
>TRBJ1-1|.|.|TRBV5-6
TGTGCCAGCAGAAGCAGGGGTCAATACACTGAAGCTTTCTTT
CASRSRGQYTEAFF
>TRBJ1-1|.|once|TRBV5-8
TGTGCCAGCAGCGGTGACAGAAGGACTGAAGCTTTCTTT
CASSGDRRTEAFF
>TRBJ2-1|TRBD1|.|TRBV5-1
TGCGCCAGCAGCGTCCGACAGGGGGAGATCAATGAGCAGTTCTTC
CASSVRQGEINEQFF
>TRBJ2-7|.|.|TRBV18
TGTGCCAGCTCACTGGGCGTGCCCCCCTACGAGCAGTACTTC
CASSLGVPPYEQYF
>TRBJ1-5|TRBD1|.|TRBV7-9
TGTGCCAGCAGCTTCGGGACAGGGGGGCAGCCCCAGCATTTT
CASSFGTGGQPQHF
>TRBJ1-1|.|.|TRBV18
TGTGCCAGCTCGGCCATGAACACTGAAGCTTTCTTT
CASSAMNTEAFF
>TRBJ1-2|.|.|TRBV10-3
TGTGCCATCAGTTCGATCACTAACTATGGCTACACCTTC
CAISSITNYGYTF
>TRBJ2-1|.|once|TRBV6-2/TRBV6-3
TGTGCCAGCAGTTACGGGACCACGGGTATCTATGAGCAGTTCTTC
CASSYGTTGIYEQFF
>TRBJ1-1|TRBD1|.|TRBV18
TGTGCCAGCTCCGGACAGGGTCCATCGAACACTGAAGCTTTCTTT
CASSGQGPSNTEAFF
>TRBJ1-1|.|.|TRBV3-1/TRBV3-2
TGTGCCAGCAGCCATACAACGGGAACACTCGAAGCTTTCTTT
CASSHTTGTLEAFF
>TRBJ1-3|.|.|TRBV12-2
TGTGCAAGTCCCTTTATTAACACCATATATTTT
CASPFINTIYF
>TRBJ2-5|.|.|TRBV29-1
TGCAGCGTTGTCAATACCGCGGGTCGGGAGACCCAGTACTTC
CSVVNTAGRETQYF
>TRBJ1-6|.|.|TRBV2
TGTGCCAGCAGTACTGAGGGGACCTATAATTCACCCCTCCACTTT
CASSTEGTYNSPLHF
>TRBJ1-1|.|.|TRBV18
TGTGCCAGCTCACCACTAATAGAGGGAGCTGAAGCTTTCTTT
CASSPLIEGAEAFF
>TRBJ1-4|.|.|TRBV5-1
TGCGCCAGCAGCGCCATTTTTAATGAAAAACTGTTTTTT
CASSAIFNEKLFF
>TRBJ2-1|TRBD1|.|TRBV11-2
TGTGCCAGCAGCAACCGGGACAGGGGTCTTAATGAGCAGTTCTTC
CASSNRDRGLNEQFF
>TRBJ1-5|.|.|TRBV6-1
TGTGCCAGCAGTGAAAGTGGAAGTCAGCCCCAGCATTTT
CASSESGSQPQHF
>TRBJ2-7|TRBD1|once|TRBV10-3
TGTGCCATCAGTGAGTCGTTCGGGACAGGGGCGTCCGAGCAGTACTTC
CAISESFGTGASEQYF
>TRBJ2-4|.|.|TRBV29-1
TGCAGCGTTGCAGGACTAGCCAAAAACATTCAGTACTTC
CSVAGLAKNIQYF
>TRBJ1-5|.|.|TRBV12-3/TRBV12-4
TGTGCCAGCAGCCCCGGGGGGAAACAGCCCCAGCATTTT
CASSPGGKQPQHF